The clone carrying this TCR beta chain was recorded only once. Its specificity is unknown. Through Arm-PCR of CDR3 regions and iRepertoire HTBI primers, TCR beta libraries were built. TCRdb itself ran the multiplex PCR reads through MiXCR, one entry per CDR3 protein. The data hold 350,000 to 450,000 distinct CDR3 sequences, with approximately 15% observed a single time. Trimming left V 3 bases short and J 0 bases short, with 9 bases between. The germline V gene has CDR1 GTSNPN and CDR2 SVGIG (reference sequence). CDR3 length equals 13 residues. The entry originates in a study of regulatory T cells in long-lasting Graves disease. Time point meaning: newly diagnosed GD, antithyroid drugs for less than 3 months. Preparation of the TCR library used RNA extracted from PBMCs. General study findings and limits: There was favoring of TRBV28, TRBJ1-2 and TRBJ2-5 in persistent disease.

These data also formed part of another study, on T cells in Graves' hyperthyroidism and ophthalmopathy.

The chain uses TRBV30 and TRBJ2-7; D gene ambiguous. This TCR was recovered from a woman in her 30s with Graves disease. The sequences come from peripheral blood mononuclear cells (PBMCs), collected at new diagnosis, from a patient treated with antithyroid drugs. CDR3 DNA: TGTGCCTGGAGGGCTTCTAGCTCCTACGAGCAGTACTTC. Its translation is CAWRASSSYEQYF.